The 12 T cell receptor beta chains below all came from one sample that was sequenced in a study of cytomegalovirus exposure and HLA in healthy donors. Here immunoSEQ multiplex PCR was the method, and the copy in TCRdb shows in-frame clones only, minus some. The table has under 130,000 clones, around 86% seen once. The sample comprised PBMCs. The receptors come from a woman aged 18-29 years in good health and CMV-seropositive.

The V call is TRBV6-5, the J call TRBJ2-5, with 8 bases matching TRBD2. Germline values: CDR1 MNHEY, CDR2 SVGAGI. J was trimmed by 5 bases and V by 10 bases; bases with no gene match: 6. This CDR3 comprises 12 residues. CDR3 DNA: TGTGCCACCGGCGGCGGGAGGGAGACCCAGTACTTC. Translated: CATGGGRETQYF.

The DNA for the CDR3 is TGTGCCAGCAGCGTGAGACAGGGCGTAACAGATACGCAGTATTTT. The encoded protein is CASSVRQGVTDTQYF. This chain connects TRBV9 to TRBJ2-3; TRBD1 matches 7 bases. CDR1 is SGDLS and CDR2 is YYNGEE in the germline V gene. The CDR3 loop spans 15 amino acids. J lost 3 bases, V lost 2 bases, and 6 bases had no gene match.

This chain uses TRBV5-6 with TRBJ1-1; TRBD1 matches at 8 bases. The CDR3 sequence is 15 residues long. V dropped 4 bases and J dropped 5; count of bases not matched to a gene: 10. The germline gives CDR1 SGHDT, CDR2 YYEEEE. The CDR3 DNA is TGTGCCAGCAGCCCAGGACAGGGAGGCAGTACTGAAGCTTTCTTT. Protein sequence: CASSPGQGGSTEAFF.

This sequence joins TRBV6-1 and TRBJ2-5; 9 bases align to TRBD1. The CDR3 sequence is 16 residues long. Trimming at V came to 1 base and at J to 5 bases, leaving 8 bases not matched to a gene. Germline CDR1 MNHNS, CDR2 SASEGT. The CDR3 DNA follows: TGTGCCAGCAGTGAAGTGATGGGGACAGGGTGGGAGACCCAGTACTTC. Translated, it gives CASSEVMGTGWETQYF.

The J gene is TRBJ2-7, the V gene TRBV6-6, with 7 bases aligning to TRBD1. The trim removed 5 bases at V and 5 bases at J, leaving 9 bases unmatched. Germline V gene lookup returns CDR1 MNHNY and CDR2 SVGAGI (reference sequence). This CDR3 spans 14 amino acids. In DNA, the CDR3 is TGTGCCAGCAGTGCGACAGGGTCCCTCCACGAGCAGTACTTC. It translates to CASSATGSLHEQYF.

The rearrangement joins TRBV2 to TRBJ1-5; D gene unclear. The germline CDR1 and CDR2 sequences are SNHLY and FYNNEI. The CDR3 consists of 14 residues. V was pared by 0 bases and J by 7 bases, with 10 bases between. CDR3 residues: CASSEAREGQPQHF. CDR3 coding DNA: TGTGCCAGCAGTGAAGCGAGGGAGGGCCAGCCCCAGCATTTT.

The chain couples TRBV5-5 to TRBJ2-3; D is possibly TRBD2 (6 bases). The ends were cut back, 4 bases at V and 6 bases at J, with 12 bases in the middle. The germline V gene has CDR1 SGHKS and CDR2 YYEKEE (reference sequence). The CDR3 is 13 residues long. The CDR3 region has the DNA TGTGCCAGCAGCCCCGGGGGACCGGATACGCAGTATTTT. Amino acids: CASSPGGPDTQYF.

V gene TRBV30 combines with J gene TRBJ2-7; TRBD2 aligns across 7 bases. The germline V gene encodes CDR1 GTSNPN and CDR2 SVGIG (reference sequence). Trimming cost V 0 bases and J 4 bases; bases outside gene matches: 6. The length of the CDR3 is 14 residues. In DNA form, the CDR3 reads TGTGCCTGGAGTGTAGGCGGGAGTCGGTACGAGCAGTACTTC. Translated, it gives CAWSVGGSRYEQYF. Full variable domain (missing parts from reference TRBV30 and TRBJ2-7): SQTIHQWPATLVQPVGSPLSLECTVEGTSNPNLYWYRQAAGRGLQLLFYSVGIGQISSEVPQNLSASRPQDRQFILSSKKLLLSDSGFYLCAWSVGGSRYEQYFGPGTRLTVT.

This chain links TRBV15 with TRBJ1-5; D is uncertain. Germline assignment: CDR1 LNHNV and CDR2 YYDKDF (reference sequence). The length of the CDR3 is 13 residues. With 0 bases removed from V and 3 bases from J, the gap between germline ends came to 3 bases. Here the CDR3 reads CATSRDHNQPQHF. The CDR3 region has the DNA TGTGCCACCAGCAGAGACCACAATCAGCCCCAGCATTTT.

This chain connects TRBV6-1 to TRBJ2-5; tentatively, D is TRBD2 (5 bases). Germline V gene sequence: CDR1 MNHNS, CDR2 SASEGT. With 10 bases removed from V and 5 bases from J, the gap between germline ends came to 11 bases. This CDR3 contains 11 residues. The CDR3 DNA is TGTGCCACGGAGACGGGGGAGACCCAGTACTTC. Translated: CATETGETQYF.

CDR3 nucleotide sequence: TGTGCTAGTGGTTTGGTACTGGGCAGGAATTTCAATCAGCCCCAGCATTTT. Its protein product is CASGLVLGRNFNQPQHF. The chain recombines TRBV12-5 with TRBJ1-5; no clear D. Trimming left V 0 bases short and J 3 bases short, with 15 bases between. Germline CDR1 and CDR2: LGHNT and FRNRAP. This CDR3 has 17 residues.

This clone was counted only a few times. V gene TRBV4-1 combines with J gene TRBJ2-5; 8 bases agree with TRBD2. The V gene end was trimmed by 3 bases and the J gene end by 6 bases; junction bases not matched to a gene: 6. CDR3 length: 14 residues. The germline CDR1 and CDR2 sequences are MGHRA and YSYEKL. This CDR3 reads CASSHDSGTQTQYF. The CDR3 coding sequence is TGCGCCAGCAGCCACGATAGCGGGACGCAGACCCAGTACTTC.